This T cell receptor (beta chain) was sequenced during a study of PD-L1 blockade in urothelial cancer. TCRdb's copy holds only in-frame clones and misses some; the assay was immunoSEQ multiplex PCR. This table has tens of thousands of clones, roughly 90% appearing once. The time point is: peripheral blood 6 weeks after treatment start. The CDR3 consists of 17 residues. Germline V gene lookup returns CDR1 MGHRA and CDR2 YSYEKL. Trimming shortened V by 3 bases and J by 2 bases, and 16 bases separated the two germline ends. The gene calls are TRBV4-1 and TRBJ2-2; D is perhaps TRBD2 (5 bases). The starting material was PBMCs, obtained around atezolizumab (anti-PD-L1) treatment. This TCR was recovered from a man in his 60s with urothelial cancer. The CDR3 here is CASSHPGSSPNTGELFF. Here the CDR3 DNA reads TGCGCCAGCAGCCACCCGGGGAGTTCCCCAAACACCGGGGAGCTGTTTTTT.